The clone carrying this T cell receptor (beta chain) was seen a few times. The sample is drawn from a study of spatial heterogeneity in lung cancer. Time point: sample taken at primary tumor resection. Whole RNA from tumor, nontumor lung or frozen PBMC was sequenced unsorted. The CDR3 covers 13 residues. Germline V gene sequence: CDR1 ENHRY, CDR2 SYGVKD. Trimming left V 8 bases short and J 5 bases short, with 15 bases between. TCRdb re-derived calls from the 5' RACE reads in MiXCR, one entry per CDR3 protein. The sample holds some 85,000 distinct CDR3 sequences, approximately 20% seen once. The sample here was PBMCs, taken at surgery. V and J are TRBV10-3 and TRBJ2-5; TRBD2 is a possible D gene (6 bases). This TCR came from a male donor with early-stage non-small cell lung cancer. In DNA, the CDR3 is TGTGCCATCGGGGTAGTCGGGAGTGAGACCCAGTACTTC. Residues: CAIGVVGSETQYF.